This T cell receptor (beta chain) was identified in a study of T cell responses to AZD1222 COVID-19 vaccine. Study conclusions and caveats: At study baseline, merely roughly 6 AZD1222 recipients were seropositive. Donors in the cohort were predominantly white British and more often female, and clonal diversity was possibly underestimated.

Produced via immunoSEQ multiplex PCR; TCRdb's table is partial and in-frame only. The table lists about 78,000 clones, 90% of them singletons. Germline CDR1 and CDR2: MNHEY and SMNVEV (reference sequence). This CDR3 has 15 amino acids. V lost 5 bases, J lost 7 bases, and 20 bases lay in between. A remark on this clone: Its target is unknown.

This clonotype was obtained from an adult who received the AZD1222 COVID-19 vaccine. Specimen: peripheral blood, collected 28 days after the second AZD1222 dose. V gene TRBV27 combines with J gene TRBJ1-1, with D uncertain. In DNA form, the CDR3 reads TGTGCCAGCAGTCCCCCTTCTCGACACCTTAGTGAAGCTTTCTTT. Its translation: CASSPPSRHLSEAFF.